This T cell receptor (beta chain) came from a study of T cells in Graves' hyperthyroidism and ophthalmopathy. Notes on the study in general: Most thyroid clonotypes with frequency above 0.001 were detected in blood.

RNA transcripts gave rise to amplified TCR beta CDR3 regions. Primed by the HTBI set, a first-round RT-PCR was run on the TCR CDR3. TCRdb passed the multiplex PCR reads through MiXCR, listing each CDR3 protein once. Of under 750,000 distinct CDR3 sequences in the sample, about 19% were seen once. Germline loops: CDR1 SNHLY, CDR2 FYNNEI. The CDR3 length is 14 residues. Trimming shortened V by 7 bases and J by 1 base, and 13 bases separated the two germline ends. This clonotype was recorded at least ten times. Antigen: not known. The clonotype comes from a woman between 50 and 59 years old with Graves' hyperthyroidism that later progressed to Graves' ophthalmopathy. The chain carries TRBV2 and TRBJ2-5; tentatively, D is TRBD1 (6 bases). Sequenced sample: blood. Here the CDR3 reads CASNVRGRQETQYF. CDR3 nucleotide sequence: TGTGCCAGCAATGTCAGGGGCCGCCAAGAGACCCAGTACTTC. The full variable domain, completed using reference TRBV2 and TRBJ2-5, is EPEVTQTPSHQVTQMGQEVILRCVPISNHLYFYWYRQILGQKVEFLVSFYNNEISEKSEIFDDQFSVERPDGSNFTLKIRSTKLEDSAMYFCASNVRGRQETQYFGPGTRLLVL.